Given below is one T cell receptor beta chain in context. Its antigen remains unidentified. Treatment of the sample: 15 to 20 received Ad26.COV2.S at low or high dose, single or two shots; about 5 received placebo; per-sample allocation not given. Specimens were obtained on day 63 following the first vaccine or placebo injection. TCRdb's copy holds only in-frame clones and misses some; the assay was immunoSEQ multiplex PCR. The data contain 300,000 to 350,000 clones, roughly 86% of them seen just once; the ten biggest clones take up 1.5% to 2%. CDR1 is SNHLY and CDR2 is FYNNEI in the germline V gene. The CDR3 totals 16 residues. Trimming took 3 bases from V and 0 from J, leaving 14 bases between them. The record originates from a study of Ad26.COV2.S vaccination and SARS-CoV-2 variants. Looking at the study overall: Recipients of Ad26.COV2.S got it intramuscularly, once or twice 56 days apart.

The study's findings and limits: People given the vaccine had a wider spike-specific TCR breadth than placebo recipients did. Researchers reported similar non-spike TCR breadth in vaccine and placebo recipients.

The material sequenced was peripheral blood, taken in a trial of Ad26.COV2.S vaccine versus placebo. The receptor's source is a person between 18 and 65 years old who received the Ad26.COV2.S COVID-19 vaccine or a placebo. The chain couples TRBV2 to TRBJ1-2; perhaps TRBD1 as D (5 bases). For the CDR3, the DNA is TGTGCCAGCAGTGAGAGGGCAGGGCGTCCTAACTATGGCTACACCTTC. Translating gives CASSERAGRPNYGYTF.